The 21 T cell receptor beta chains in this list originate from one sample, sequenced in a study of T cells expressing NK-cell markers. TCRdb re-analyzed the 5' RACE reads; it lists each CDR3 protein once, without DNA. This table holds hundreds of thousands of distinct CDR3 sequences. The specimen sequenced was blood T cells: a sorted CD56 or NKG2C T cell subset, CD4+ or CD8+ T cells, or bulk PBMC T cells (not recorded which). These receptors originate from a woman aged 18 to 75 in good health.

The chain uses TRBV20-1 and TRBJ2-7; TCRdb's D call of TRBD1 is untestable without DNA. Germline CDR1 DFQATT, CDR2 SNEGSKA (reference sequence). The CDR3 covers 12 residues. The chain's CDR3 is CRGPGQRYEQYF.

The rearrangement links TRBV11-1 to TRBJ2-1; TCRdb outputs TRBD2, but without DNA this stays unchecked. The CDR3 sequence is 18 residues long. Germline loops: CDR1 SGHAT, CDR2 FQDESV (reference sequence). The chain's CDR3 is CASSLEGKRGGPTREQFF. The full variable domain, rest sourced from reference TRBV11-1 and TRBJ2-1, is EAEVAQSPRYKITEKSQAVAFWCDPISGHATLYWYRQILGQGPELLVQFQDESVVDDSQLPKDRFSAERLKGVDSTLKIQPAELGDSAMYLCASSLEGKRGGPTREQFFGPGTRLTVL.

The chain combines TRBV7-2 with TRBJ1-3; the D call from TCRdb, TRBD1, cannot be confirmed without DNA. Germline CDR1 is SGHTA and CDR2 is FQGNSA. This CDR3 is built from 15 residues. The CDR3 sequence is CASSEQDRSGNTIYF.

The genes are TRBV6-1 and TRBJ2-2; absent DNA, TCRdb's TRBD2 call cannot be checked. Germline loops: CDR1 MNHNS, CDR2 SASEGT. The CDR3 is 14 residues long. The CDR3 loop is CASGGGIRTGELFF.

V is TRBV29-1 and J is TRBJ1-1. The CDR3 consists of 12 residues. Germline values: CDR1 SQVTM, CDR2 ANQGSEA. This chain's CDR3 is CSVAGRVTEAFF.

The CDR3 is CASRAVAGEAGELFF. The gene calls are TRBV14 and TRBJ2-2; TCRdb gives TRBD1 as the D gene, but with no DNA this cannot be confirmed. Germline V gives CDR1 SGHDN, CDR2 FVKESK. CDR3 length equals 15 residues.

The chain carries TRBV18 and TRBJ2-1. Germline values: CDR1 KGHSH, CDR2 LQKENI. The CDR3 contains 15 residues. CDR3 residues: CASSPDGRSYNEQFF.

V is TRBV12-3 or TRBV12-4 and J is TRBJ2-1; the TCRdb call, TRBD2, lacks DNA for checking. The CDR3 is 16 amino acids. CDR3 region: CASSLGGLAAYNEQFF.

V gene TRBV7-3 combines with J gene TRBJ2-3. The CDR3 consists of 12 residues. Germline values: CDR1 SGHTA, CDR2 FQGTGA. The CDR3 reads CASSLTRDTQYF. The complete variable domain, with remaining parts taken from reference TRBV7-3 and TRBJ2-3, reads GAGVSQTPSNKVTEKGKYVELRCDPISGHTALYWYRQSLGQGPEFLIYFQGTGAADDSGLPNDRFFAVRPEGSVSTLKIQRTERGDSAVYLCASSLTRDTQYFGPGTRLTVL.

J is TRBJ1-2 and V is TRBV29-1; with no DNA, the TCRdb D assignment of TRBD1 cannot be verified. The CDR3 has 12 residues. Germline-derived CDR1 and CDR2 are SQVTM and ANQGSEA. The CDR3 is CSVEQGGYGYTF.

The rearrangement uses TRBV20-1 and TRBJ1-5; no DNA is available, so the TRBD1 call from TCRdb remains unchecked. Germline CDR1 DFQATT, CDR2 SNEGSKA (reference sequence). The CDR3 consists of 14 residues. The CDR3 sequence: CSASHPGFNQPQHF.

V gene TRBV20-1 combines with J gene TRBJ2-7; the TRBD1 assignment by TCRdb is unverifiable without DNA. The germline CDR1 and CDR2 sequences are DFQATT and SNEGSKA (reference sequence). The CDR3 consists of 12 residues. The CDR3 loop reads CSASRWGGEQYF.

V usage is TRBV6-2 or TRBV6-3 and J usage is TRBJ2-1; TCRdb gives TRBD1 as the D gene, but with no DNA this cannot be confirmed. The germline gives CDR1 MNHEY, CDR2 SVGEGT. This CDR3 comprises 15 residues. CDR3 sequence reads: CASTPVGTPGDEQFF.

The rearrangement uses TRBV5-4 and TRBJ2-1; TCRdb lists TRBD1, though no DNA is available to test this call. Germline V gene sequence: CDR1 SGHNT, CDR2 YYREEE (reference sequence). The CDR3 has 15 amino acids. The chain's CDR3 is CASSRGGFRADEQFF.

The CDR3: CASSQGLAKETQYF. V and J are TRBV4-3 and TRBJ2-5; the D gene TCRdb calls, TRBD2, cannot be checked with no DNA. The CDR3 has 14 amino acids. The germline V gene encodes CDR1 LGHNA and CDR2 YSLEER.

The rearrangement links TRBV6-1 to TRBJ2-3. Germline V gene lookup returns CDR1 MNHNS and CDR2 SASEGT. The CDR3 has 13 amino acids. CDR3 protein: CASSTPGTDTQYF.

The J gene is TRBJ2-3, the V gene TRBV4-2; lacking DNA, the TRBD2 call made by TCRdb goes unchecked. Looked up from germline, CDR1 is LGHNA and CDR2 is YNFKEQ. The CDR3 covers 17 residues. CDR3 sequence reads: CASSPINLAGGADTQYF.

The chain's CDR3 is CSARTLAGDSYNEQFF. The J gene is TRBJ2-1, the V gene TRBV20-1. The germline gives CDR1 DFQATT, CDR2 SNEGSKA (reference sequence). The CDR3 has 16 amino acids.

The CDR3: CSGDQGFYNEQFF. V gene TRBV29-1 combines with J gene TRBJ2-1; TCRdb's assignment of TRBD1 cannot be checked, as there is no DNA. The CDR3 has 13 residues. Germline CDR1 SQVTM, CDR2 ANQGSEA.

This chain links TRBV21-1 with TRBJ2-3; TCRdb picks TRBD1, but there is no DNA to check that call. TRBV21-1 is a listed pseudogene. CDR3 length: 16 amino acids. The CDR3 protein is CASSESGTGSTDTQYF.

The chain combines TRBV29-1 with TRBJ1-1. Germline V gene lookup returns CDR1 SQVTM and CDR2 ANQGSEA. The CDR3 loop spans 13 amino acids. CDR3 loop: CSVARQEYTEAFF. The complete variable domain, with remaining parts taken from reference TRBV29-1 and TRBJ1-1, reads SAVISQKPSRDICQRGTSLTIQCQVDSQVTMMFWYRQQPGQSLTLIATANQGSEATYESGFVIDKFPISRPNLTFSTLTVSNMSPEDSSIYLCSVARQEYTEAFFGQGTRLTVV.